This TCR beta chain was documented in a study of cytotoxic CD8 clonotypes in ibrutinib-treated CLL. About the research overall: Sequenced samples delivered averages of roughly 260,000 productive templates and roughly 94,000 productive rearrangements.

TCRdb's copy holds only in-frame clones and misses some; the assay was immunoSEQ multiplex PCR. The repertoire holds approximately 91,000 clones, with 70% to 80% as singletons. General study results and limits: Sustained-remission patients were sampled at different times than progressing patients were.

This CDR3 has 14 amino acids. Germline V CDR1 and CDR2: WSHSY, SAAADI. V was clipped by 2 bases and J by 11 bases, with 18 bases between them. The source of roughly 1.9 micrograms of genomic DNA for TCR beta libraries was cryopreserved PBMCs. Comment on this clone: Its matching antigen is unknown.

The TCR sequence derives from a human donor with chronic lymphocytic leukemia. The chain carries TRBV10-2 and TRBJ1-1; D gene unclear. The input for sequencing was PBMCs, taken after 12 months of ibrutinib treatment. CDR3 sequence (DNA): TGCGCCAGCAGTGAGAGGGCCCGGAGCGGAGGGGCTTTCTTT. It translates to CASSERARSGGAFF.